This T cell receptor beta chain came from a study of T-cell memory formation after mild COVID-19. Comments on this clonotype: Its target is not known.

General study points: Memory from before infection featured some responding clones, which suggests cross-reactive memory joined. Contracting clones, day 15 to 85, had balanced CD4/CD8, and later expanders favored CD4+. CM and EM subsets held most contracting CD4+ clones; EMRA held CD8+ ones.

Germline V gene lookup returns CDR1 SGHAT and CDR2 FQNNGV. V lost 1 base to trimming and J lost 3 bases; unmatched junction nucleotides: 7. This CDR3 is built from 16 residues. Constant-segment primers were used for 5'RACE, and the resulting TCR alpha and TCR beta cDNA libraries carried sample barcodes and UMIs. Via MiXCR, TCRdb re-called the 5' RACE reads, giving one row per CDR3 protein. The sample contains about 430,000 distinct CDR3 sequences, 20% to 30% of which appear only once. The TCR comes from an adult woman who had mild COVID-19 (a few samples of this study predate the infection). Cell type and time point are not known. The sample taken for sequencing was PBMCs or a T cell subset sorted from them (not recorded which). The chain links TRBV11-2 to TRBJ2-7; TRBD2 matches 9 bases. The CDR3 DNA is TGTGCCAGCAGCTTAGTGACTAGCGGACCCTTCTACGAGCAGTACTTC. Its protein is CASSLVTSGPFYEQYF.